A selection of T cell receptor beta chains follows, all from one sample in a study of cytomegalovirus exposure and HLA in healthy donors. This table comes from immunoSEQ multiplex PCR, and its TCRdb copy is limited to in-frame clones, with some not included. The table includes roughly 250,000 clones, roughly two thirds detected once. Sample: PBMCs. Source of these receptors: a female donor in good health and CMV-seronegative. The CDR3 runs from the conserved cysteine through the conserved F or W. The D gene is left open where the match is weak. Only part of the rows carry a size: once, few, many, or a class if the clone is expanded.

len	d_gene	v_gene	j_gene	abundance	CDR3nt	CDR3aa
17	NA	TRBV5-1	TRBJ2-1	few	TGCGCCAGCAGCTTGAGGATGACAGAGAGCTCCTACAATGAGCAGTTCTTC	CASSLRMTESSYNEQFF
15	TRBD1	TRBV7-2	TRBJ1-1	NA	TGTGCCAGCAGCGGGGGACAGGGTCTGTACTTGGTAGCTTTCTTT	CASSGGQGLYLVAFF
15	NA	TRBV4-1	TRBJ1-2	NA	TGCGCCAGCAGCCAAGATGCCTTCGCGAACTATGGCTACACCTTC	CASSQDAFANYGYTF
18	TRBD1	TRBV9	TRBJ1-5	NA	TGTGCCAGCAGCCCTGGGACAGGGGTTGACAATAGCAATCAGCCCCAGCATTTT	CASSPGTGVDNSNQPQHF
14	NA	TRBV2	TRBJ2-5	NA	TGTGCCAGCAGGGCCTCACAGCAACAAGAGACCCAGTACTTC	CASRASQQQETQYF
16	TRBD2	TRBV4-2	TRBJ2-7	few	TGTGCCAGCAGCCAACTCGAGCGGGAGGGAACCTACGAGCAGTACTTC	CASSQLEREGTYEQYF
15	TRBD2	TRBV5-1	TRBJ2-3	once	TGCGCCAGCAGCTTCGCTAGCGGGAGGTCAGATACGCAGTATTTT	CASSFASGRSDTQYF
11	NA	TRBV2	TRBJ2-7	NA	TGTGCCAGCAGTGAAACTTACGAGCAGTACTTC	CASSETYEQYF
13	TRBD1	TRBV19	TRBJ2-7	NA	TGTGCCAGTAGTCCGCAGGGGGTCTACGAGCAGTACTTC	CASSPQGVYEQYF
14	NA	TRBV6-1	TRBJ1-3	few	TGTGCCAGCAGTGGCAGGGTATCTGGAAACACCATATATTTT	CASSGRVSGNTIYF
13	TRBD1	TRBV7-9	TRBJ1-2	NA	TGTGCCAGCAGCTTTACAGGGGACTATGGCTACACCTTC	CASSFTGDYGYTF
15	NA	TRBV19	TRBJ1-1	NA	TGTGCCAGTAGTACAACAGGAGGGGTATTCGCTGAAGCTTTCTTT	CASSTTGGVFAEAFF
16	TRBD2	TRBV28	TRBJ2-5	NA	TGTGCCAGCAGTTCATTCGGACTAGCGGGAGTCCCGACCCAGTACTTC	CASSSFGLAGVPTQYF
18	TRBD2	TRBV18	TRBJ2-3	once	TGTGCCAGCTCACCACCAAGGACTAGCGGGACCCGCACAGATACGCAGTATTTT	CASSPPRTSGTRTDTQYF
16	NA	TRBV6-1	TRBJ1-1	NA	TGTGCCAGCAGTGAACTCGGTGGACAGCGAGCGACTGAAGCTTTCTTT	CASSELGGQRATEAFF
15	TRBD1	TRBV9	TRBJ2-5	NA	TGTGCCAGCAGCGTCTATGGGGACAGGCAAGAGACCCAGTACTTC	CASSVYGDRQETQYF
17	NA	TRBV19	TRBJ2-2	NA	TGTGCCAGTAGTATAGGGGGTGGGACAATTAACACCGGGGAGCTGTTTTTT	CASSIGGGTINTGELFF
18	TRBD2	TRBV4-1	TRBJ2-1	few	TGCGCCAGCAGCCAAGATTTAAGGACTAGGAGCTCCTACAATGAGCAGTTCTTC	CASSQDLRTRSSYNEQFF
14	NA	TRBV5-4	TRBJ1-4	NA	TGTGCCAGCAGCTCGCAGGGTAACAATGAAAAACTGTTTTTT	CASSSQGNNEKLFF
17	NA	TRBV9	TRBJ1-2	NA	TGTGCCAGCAGCCCTAGCCTGGGGCAGGGGTCCGTCTATGGCTACACCTTC	CASSPSLGQGSVYGYTF
16	NA	TRBV18	TRBJ1-2	NA	TGTGCCAGCTCACCGACCCAAGACGGGGGGAACTATGGCTACACCTTC	CASSPTQDGGNYGYTF
16	TRBD2	TRBV7-9	TRBJ2-1	NA	TGTGCCAGCAGCCATGGGACTAGCGGGAGTCTCAGGGAGCAGTTCTTC	CASSHGTSGSLREQFF
12	TRBD1	TRBV10-2	TRBJ2-7	few	TGCGCCAGCAGTGAGTCGACAGGGGAGCAGTACTTC	CASSESTGEQYF
16	TRBD1	TRBV9	TRBJ2-7	NA	TGTGCCAGCAGCGTCTCCGGCGCAGGGGGCTTTTACGAGCAGTACTTC	CASSVSGAGGFYEQYF
15	NA	TRBV27	TRBJ2-7	NA	TGTGCCAGCAGTTTATTTGGGGGCAGGTCCTACGAGCAGTACTTC	CASSLFGGRSYEQYF
11	NA	TRBV7-9	TRBJ1-2	NA	TGTGCCAGCAGCCTCCTAGAAGGCTACACCTTC	CASSLLEGYTF
16	TRBD2	TRBV9	TRBJ2-1	NA	TGTGCCAGCAGCGTAGTAGGAGCGGGAGTCGGGAATGAGCAGTTCTTC	CASSVVGAGVGNEQFF
15	NA	TRBV5-1	TRBJ1-4	NA	TGCGCCAGCAGCTTGGTCGGTGATTATTTTGAAAAACTGTTTTTT	CASSLVGDYFEKLFF
17	NA	TRBV23-1	TRBJ2-5	NA	TGCGCCAGTCCCATTCACCCGCAGCAGGGGGAGGCGGAGACCCAGTACTTC	CASPIHPQQGEAETQYF
15	NA	TRBV6-5	TRBJ1-2	NA	TGTGCCAGCAGTTACGGGGCAGAGAACTTATATGGCTACACCTTC	CASSYGAENLYGYTF
14	TRBD1	TRBV6-1	TRBJ1-2	few	TGTGCCAGCTCAACAGGGGGGCTCGTCTATGGCTACACCTTC	CASSTGGLVYGYTF
14	TRBD2	TRBV28	TRBJ2-3	NA	TGTGCCAGCAGTTTAGGGGGGGACACAGATACGCAGTATTTT	CASSLGGDTDTQYF
15	TRBD1	TRBV28	TRBJ2-2	once	TGTGCCAGCAGCGGCGGACAGGGGGCCGGCGGGGAGCTGTTTTTT	CASSGGQGAGGELFF
14	NA	TRBV13	TRBJ1-1	NA	TGTGCCAGCAGCTTAGAGTATGCGGGGACTGAAGCTTTCTTT	CASSLEYAGTEAFF
16	TRBD2	TRBV13	TRBJ2-1	NA	TGTGCCAGCAGCTCAACACTAGCGGGAGTGTCAAATGAGCAGTTCTTC	CASSSTLAGVSNEQFF
18	TRBD1	TRBV9	TRBJ1-3	NA	TGTGCCAGCAGCGTAAAACCTTTGGGGACAGGGGGAGGAAACACCATATATTTT	CASSVKPLGTGGGNTIYF
16	NA	TRBV6-1	TRBJ1-1	NA	TGTGCCAGCAGTGAATTGGGTCCTGACTGGAACACTGAAGCTTTCTTT	CASSELGPDWNTEAFF
14	TRBD2	TRBV5-1	TRBJ2-7	once	TGCGCCAGCCGCCCCGCTAGCGGGAGTTACGAGCAGTACTTC	CASRPASGSYEQYF
17	TRBD2	TRBV10-3	TRBJ2-7	NA	TGTGCCATCAGTGACGGTAGCGGGCCGTCAGGCGCCTACGAGCAGTACTTC	CAISDGSGPSGAYEQYF
16	TRBD1	TRBV5-6	TRBJ1-3	NA	TGTGCCAGCAGCTTGGGACAGGGAAGATTCGGCAACACCATATATTTT	CASSLGQGRFGNTIYF
13	NA	TRBV6-5	TRBJ2-2	NA	TGTGCCAGCAGTTATAAAAACACCGGGGAGCTGTTTTTT	CASSYKNTGELFF
13	TRBD1	TRBV15	TRBJ1-1	NA	TGTGCCACCAGCAGAGATAGGGCAGGGGGAGCTTTCTTT	CATSRDRAGGAFF
11	TRBD1	TRBV30	TRBJ1-1	few	TGTGCCTGGCGGGACAGGGCCGAAGCTTTCTTT	CAWRDRAEAFF
14	NA	TRBV6-5	TRBJ2-1	NA	TGTGCCAGCAGTACCCGGGACACCTACAATGAGCAGTTCTTC	CASSTRDTYNEQFF
13	NA	TRBV6-6	TRBJ2-3	NA	TGTGCCACCACCCGCCCGGGAACAGATACGCAGTATTTT	CATTRPGTDTQYF
13	NA	TRBV2	TRBJ2-2	NA	TGTGCCAGCAGGGTTCTAAGCACCGGGGAGCTGTTTTTT	CASRVLSTGELFF
13	NA	TRBV28	TRBJ2-1	NA	TGTGCCAGCAGTGGGGGACTTCCCAATGAGCAGTTCTTC	CASSGGLPNEQFF
13	TRBD1	TRBV10-1	TRBJ1-4	NA	TGCGCCAGCGGGTCAGGGGGTAATGAAAAACTGTTTTTT	CASGSGGNEKLFF
11	NA	TRBV14	TRBJ2-1	NA	TGTGCCAGCAGCATCGGGTTTGAGCAGTTCTTC	CASSIGFEQFF